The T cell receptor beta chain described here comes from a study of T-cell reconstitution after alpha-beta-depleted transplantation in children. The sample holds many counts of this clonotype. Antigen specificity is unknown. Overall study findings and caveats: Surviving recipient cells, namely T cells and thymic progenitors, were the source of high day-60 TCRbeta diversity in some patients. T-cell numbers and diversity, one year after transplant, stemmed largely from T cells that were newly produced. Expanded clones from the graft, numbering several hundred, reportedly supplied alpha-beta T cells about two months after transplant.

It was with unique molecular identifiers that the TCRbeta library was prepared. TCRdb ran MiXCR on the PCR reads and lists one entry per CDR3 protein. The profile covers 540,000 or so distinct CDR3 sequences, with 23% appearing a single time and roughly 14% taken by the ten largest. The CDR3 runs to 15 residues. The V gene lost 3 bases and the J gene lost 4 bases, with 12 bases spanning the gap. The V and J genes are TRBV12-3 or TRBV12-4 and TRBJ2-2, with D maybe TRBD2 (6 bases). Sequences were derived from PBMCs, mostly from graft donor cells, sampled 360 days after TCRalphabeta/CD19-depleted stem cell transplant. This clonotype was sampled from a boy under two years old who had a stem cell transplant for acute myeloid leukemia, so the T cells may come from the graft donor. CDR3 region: CASSFYGGGTGELFF. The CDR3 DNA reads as TGTGCCAGCAGTTTTTACGGGGGAGGCACCGGGGAGCTGTTTTTT.